The present TCR beta chain was sequenced within a study of monozygotic twins with cystic fibrosis. Trimming took 0 bases from V and 2 from J, leaving 12 bases between them. The germline gives CDR1 SGHKS, CDR2 YYEKEE (reference sequence). This CDR3 comprises 15 residues. Sequencing used immunoSEQ multiplex PCR; TCRdb keeps in-frame clones, though not all of them. The sample includes roughly 28,000 clones, around 81% of them seen just once. This receptor was taken from a girl aged 2 to 10 with cystic fibrosis. This sequence joins TRBV5-5 and TRBJ2-7; D ambiguous. The specimen was blood. The CDR3: CASSLALGEPYEQYF. CDR3 nucleotides: TGTGCCAGCAGCTTGGCCTTAGGAGAGCCCTACGAGCAGTACTTC.